Below, one T cell receptor (beta chain) is given with its context. The CDR3 consists of 16 residues. The V end lost 0 bases, the J end lost 1 base, and 13 bases lay between the germline ends. The germline V gene encodes CDR1 SGDLS and CDR2 YYNGEE. The data belong to a study of T cell changes during pregnancy in multiple sclerosis. The repertoire was sequenced with immunoSEQ multiplex PCR; TCRdb's copy has only in-frame clones and lacks some. The table records approximately 63,000 clones, roughly 89% of them present only once. The rearrangement links TRBV9 to TRBJ1-2; unclear D gene. This specimen consisted of peripheral blood, obtained after pregnancy. The receptor was isolated from a female donor in good health, enrolled as a control in a pregnancy study. The CDR3 DNA reads as TGTGCCAGCAGCGTAGCTGCCGGAGGTTTTAACTATGGCTACACCTTC. It yields the protein CASSVAAGGFNYGYTF. The full variable domain, in which reference TRBV9 and TRBJ1-2 provide the parts outside the CDR3, is DSGVTQTPKHLITATGQRVTLRCSPRSGDLSVYWYQQSLDQGLQFLIQYYNGEERAKGNILERFSAQQFPDLHSELNLSSLELGDSALYFCASSVAAGGFNYGYTFGSGTRLTVV.